This T cell receptor beta chain was retrieved from a study of CD8 T cells in ankylosing spondylitis. Notes on the study in general: Prior literature has documented some motif variants in synovial fluid and blood from reactive arthritis. Apparently characteristic of ankylosing spondylitis blood was a TCR beta motif (about eight highly homologous variants). Significantly higher representation of disease-linked clones was reported for matched ankylosing spondylitis synovial fluid.

Using quantitative 5'-RACE with molecular barcodes, the authors made TCR beta libraries. TCRdb reanalysed the 5' RACE reads using MiXCR and keeps one entry per CDR3 protein. The sample lists about 150,000 distinct CDR3 sequences; 25% to 35% were seen once. The CDR3 length is 15 residues. CDR1 KGHSH and CDR2 LQKENI come from the germline V gene. V was trimmed by 3 bases and J by 2 bases, leaving 13 bases between them. Comments on this clonotype: Antigen unknown.

This clonotype was sampled from a male donor with ankylosing spondylitis. The sequenced material came from synovial fluid, either unsorted or a sorted T cell fraction (not recorded which). The chain has TRBV18 and TRBJ2-5, with D possibly matching TRBD1 (5 bases). CDR3 amino acids: CASSPIRARQETQYF. The CDR3 coding sequence is TGTGCCAGCTCACCTATCAGGGCTAGGCAAGAGACCCAGTACTTC. Looking up the rest from reference TRBV18 and TRBJ2-5 gives the full variable domain: NAGVMQNPRHLVRRRGQEARLRCSPMKGHSHVYWYRQLPEEGLKFMVYLQKENIIDESGMPKERFSAEFPKEGPSILRIQQVVRGDSAAYFCASSPIRARQETQYFGPGTRLLVL.